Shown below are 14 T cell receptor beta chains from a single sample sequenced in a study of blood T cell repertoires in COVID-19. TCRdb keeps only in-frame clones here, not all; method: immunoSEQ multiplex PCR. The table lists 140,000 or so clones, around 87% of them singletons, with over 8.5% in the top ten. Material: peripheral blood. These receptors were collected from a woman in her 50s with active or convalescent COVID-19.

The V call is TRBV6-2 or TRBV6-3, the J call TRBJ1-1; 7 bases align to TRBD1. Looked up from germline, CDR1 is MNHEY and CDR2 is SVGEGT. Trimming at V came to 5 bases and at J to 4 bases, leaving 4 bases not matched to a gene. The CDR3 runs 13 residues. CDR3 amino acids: CASSIPGGTEAFF. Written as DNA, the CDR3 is TGTGCCAGCAGTATTCCAGGGGGCACTGAAGCTTTCTTT.

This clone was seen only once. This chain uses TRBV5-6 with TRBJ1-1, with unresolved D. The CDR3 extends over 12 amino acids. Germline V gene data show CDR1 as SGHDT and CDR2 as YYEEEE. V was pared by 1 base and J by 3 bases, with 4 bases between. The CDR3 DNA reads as TGTGCCAGCAGCTTGTCATACACTGAAGCTTTCTTT. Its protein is CASSLSYTEAFF.

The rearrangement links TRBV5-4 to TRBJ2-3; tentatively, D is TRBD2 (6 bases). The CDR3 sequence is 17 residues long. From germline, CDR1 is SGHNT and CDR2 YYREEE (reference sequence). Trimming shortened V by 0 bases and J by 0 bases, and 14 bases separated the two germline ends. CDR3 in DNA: TGTGCCAGCAGCTTGGAGTTGGCGGGGCTCAGCACAGATACGCAGTATTTT. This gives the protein CASSLELAGLSTDTQYF.

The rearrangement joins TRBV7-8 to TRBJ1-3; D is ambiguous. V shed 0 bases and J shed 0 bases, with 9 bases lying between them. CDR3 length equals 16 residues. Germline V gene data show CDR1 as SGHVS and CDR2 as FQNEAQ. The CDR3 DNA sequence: TGTGCCAGCAGCTTAGCGCCTCGGAGCTCTGGAAACACCATATATTTT. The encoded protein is CASSLAPRSSGNTIYF.

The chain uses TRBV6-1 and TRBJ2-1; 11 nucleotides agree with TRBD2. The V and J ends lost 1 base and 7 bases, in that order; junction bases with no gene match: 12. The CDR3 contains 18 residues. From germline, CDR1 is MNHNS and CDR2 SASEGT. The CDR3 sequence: CASSEVFLAGGGWNEQFF. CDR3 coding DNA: TGTGCCAGCAGTGAAGTGTTCTTAGCGGGAGGGGGTTGGAATGAGCAGTTCTTC.

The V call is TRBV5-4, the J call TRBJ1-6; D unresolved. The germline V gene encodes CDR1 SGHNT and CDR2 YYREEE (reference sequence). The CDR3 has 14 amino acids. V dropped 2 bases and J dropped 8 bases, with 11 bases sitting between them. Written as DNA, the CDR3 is TGTGCCAGCAGCTTACACGACGGAGATTCACCCCTCCACTTT. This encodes CASSLHDGDSPLHF.

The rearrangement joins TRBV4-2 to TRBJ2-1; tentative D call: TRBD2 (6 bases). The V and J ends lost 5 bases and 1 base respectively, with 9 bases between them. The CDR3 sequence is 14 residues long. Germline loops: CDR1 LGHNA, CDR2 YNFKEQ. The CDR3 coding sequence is TGTGCCAGCAGCGGGACTGCATCCTACAATGAGCAGTTCTTC. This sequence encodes CASSGTASYNEQFF.

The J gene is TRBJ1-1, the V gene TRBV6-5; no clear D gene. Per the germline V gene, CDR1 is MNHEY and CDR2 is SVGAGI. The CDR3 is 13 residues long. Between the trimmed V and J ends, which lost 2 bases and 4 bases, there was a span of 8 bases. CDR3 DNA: TGTGCCAGCAGTTACGCTTGGGCCACTGAAGCTTTCTTT. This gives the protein CASSYAWATEAFF.

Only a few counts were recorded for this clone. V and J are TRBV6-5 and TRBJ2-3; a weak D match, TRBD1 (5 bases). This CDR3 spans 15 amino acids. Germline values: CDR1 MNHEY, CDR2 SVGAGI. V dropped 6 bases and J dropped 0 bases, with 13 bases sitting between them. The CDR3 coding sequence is TGTGCCAGCAGCCCCCAGGGTGCTAGCACAGATACGCAGTATTTT. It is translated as CASSPQGASTDTQYF.

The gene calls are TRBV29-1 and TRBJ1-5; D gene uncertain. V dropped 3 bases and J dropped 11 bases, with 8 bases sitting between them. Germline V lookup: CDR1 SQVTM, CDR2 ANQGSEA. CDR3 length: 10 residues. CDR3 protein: CSVDDGAQHF. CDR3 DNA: TGCAGCGTTGATGACGGGGCCCAGCATTTT.

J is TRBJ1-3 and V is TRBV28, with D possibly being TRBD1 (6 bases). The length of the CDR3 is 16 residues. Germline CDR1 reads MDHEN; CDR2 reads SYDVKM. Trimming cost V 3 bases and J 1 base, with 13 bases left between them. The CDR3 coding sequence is TGTGCCAGCAGTTTTGGGGGCGCGGGTTCTGGAAACACCATATATTTT. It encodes CASSFGGAGSGNTIYF.

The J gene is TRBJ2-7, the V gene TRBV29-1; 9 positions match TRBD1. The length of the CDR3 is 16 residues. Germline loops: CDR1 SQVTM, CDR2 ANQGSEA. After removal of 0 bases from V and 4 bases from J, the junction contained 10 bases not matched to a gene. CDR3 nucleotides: TGCAGCGTTGAAGACCCGGGACAGGGAGGGCAGTACGAGCAGTACTTC. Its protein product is CSVEDPGQGGQYEQYF.

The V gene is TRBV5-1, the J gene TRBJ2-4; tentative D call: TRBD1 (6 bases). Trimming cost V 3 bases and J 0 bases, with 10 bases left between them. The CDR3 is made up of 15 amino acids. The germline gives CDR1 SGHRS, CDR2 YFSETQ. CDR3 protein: CASSSTGLAKNIQYF. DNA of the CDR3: TGCGCCAGCAGCTCAACAGGGTTAGCCAAAAACATTCAGTACTTC.

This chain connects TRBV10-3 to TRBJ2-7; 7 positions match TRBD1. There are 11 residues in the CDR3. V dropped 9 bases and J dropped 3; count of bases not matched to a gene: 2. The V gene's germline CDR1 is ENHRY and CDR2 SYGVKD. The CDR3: CAMGQLYEQYF. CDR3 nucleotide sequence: TGTGCCATGGGACAGCTCTACGAGCAGTACTTC.